Each of the 2 T cell receptor beta chains below was sequenced from the same sample in a study of OX40 agonist ivuxolimab in advanced cancers. This table comes from immunoSEQ multiplex PCR, and its TCRdb copy is limited to in-frame clones, with some not included. This sample carries approximately 13,000 clones, over 75% of them seen once, and the ten largest clones take less than 40%. Specimen: CD4+ or CD8+ T cells sorted from blood, collected in a trial of the OX40 agonist ivuxolimab. Every receptor here comes from an adult with an advanced solid tumor such as melanoma, head and neck, liver or kidney cancer.

In its sample, this clone was seen a few times. CDR3 amino acids: CASSDLGLGNEQFF. CDR3 nucleotide sequence: TGTGCCAGCAGTGATTTAGGGTTGGGGAATGAGCAGTTCTTC. This sequence joins TRBV28 and TRBJ2-1; D is unresolved. V gave up 5 bases and J gave up 7 bases, with 15 bases separating them. The CDR3 covers 14 residues. Looked up from germline, CDR1 is MDHEN and CDR2 is SYDVKM.

The V call is TRBV7-6, the J call TRBJ2-1; 13 bases are shared with TRBD2. The germline CDR1 and CDR2 sequences are SGHVS and FNYEAQ. The CDR3 is 14 residues long. The V and J ends lost 1 base and 12 bases, in that order; junction bases with no gene match: 3. CDR3 in amino acids: CASSLGGLAGPQFF. The CDR3 region has the DNA TGTGCCAGCAGCTTAGGGGGACTAGCGGGACCGCAGTTCTTC. The full variable domain, its missing parts supplied by reference TRBV7-6 and TRBJ2-1, is GAGVSQSPRYKVTKRGQDVALRCDPISGHVSLYWYRQALGQGPEFLTYFNYEAQQDKSGLPNDRFSAERPEGSISTLTIQRTEQRDSAMYRCASSLGGLAGPQFFGPGTRLTVL.